A selection of T cell receptor beta chains follows, all from one sample in a study of blood T cell repertoires in COVID-19. Measured with immunoSEQ multiplex PCR; TCRdb has only the in-frame clones, and not every one. The sample holds approximately 110,000 clones; around 81% are singletons and the top ten take less than 45%. Material for sequencing was peripheral blood. The source of these receptors is a man at least 80 years old with acute or convalescent COVID-19. Both conserved end residues are trimmed from each CDR3. Each record gives: J gene, V gene, CDR3 protein.

J: TRBJ2-2
V: TRBV27
CDR3: ASSMVANTGELF

J: TRBJ1-5
V: TRBV6-2/TRBV6-3
CDR3: ASSPQGSNQPQH

J: TRBJ1-2
V: TRBV7-2
CDR3: ASSSSYTGSRSGYT

J: TRBJ1-1
V: TRBV7-3
CDR3: ASSFGTGINTEAF

J: TRBJ2-5
V: TRBV28
CDR3: ASSSGLLQY

J: TRBJ1-1
V: TRBV4-2
CDR3: ASTLDSLNTEAF

J: TRBJ2-3
V: TRBV6-6
CDR3: ASRSTSTDTQY

J: TRBJ1-3
V: TRBV15
CDR3: ATSRGGRGSGNTIY

J: TRBJ2-1
V: TRBV2
CDR3: ASSGQGMNEQF

J: TRBJ2-7
V: TRBV29-1
CDR3: SVGGGRPESVEQY

J: TRBJ1-5
V: TRBV28
CDR3: ASRRRQGAGQPQH

J: TRBJ2-7
V: TRBV27
CDR3: ASSLTGVVSYEQY

J: TRBJ2-7
V: TRBV13
CDR3: ASSPRENEQY

J: TRBJ2-3
V: TRBV6-6
CDR3: ASSAIAGTGTDTQY

J: TRBJ1-2
V: TRBV27
CDR3: ASSLRANYGYT

J: TRBJ2-4
V: TRBV11-2
CDR3: ASSIAGGRQNIQY

J: TRBJ2-7
V: TRBV28
CDR3: ASRNRNLYEQY

J: TRBJ1-2
V: TRBV27
CDR3: ASSTPGYGYT

J: TRBJ1-4
V: TRBV5-6
CDR3: ASSSGQGFPSEKLF

J: TRBJ2-3
V: TRBV28
CDR3: ASSLDRVADTQY

J: TRBJ1-2
V: TRBV7-2
CDR3: ASSLARTGEGGYT

J: TRBJ2-1
V: TRBV19
CDR3: ASSLRVNEQF

J: TRBJ2-1
V: TRBV9
CDR3: ASSVDVAGGTEQF

J: TRBJ2-4
V: TRBV7-2
CDR3: ASSPGTLIQY

J: TRBJ2-1
V: TRBV5-1
CDR3: ASSLGLADLNEQF

J: TRBJ2-7
V: TRBV6-1
CDR3: ASSEGGGAYEQY

J: TRBJ1-2
V: TRBV28
CDR3: ASSYLSTNYGYT

J: TRBJ2-5
V: TRBV7-8
CDR3: ASSLEGGRAGWETQY

J: TRBJ2-1
V: TRBV28
CDR3: ASSLSGTRTYNEQF

J: TRBJ1-5
V: TRBV30
CDR3: AWSVQSNQPQH

J: TRBJ1-2
V: TRBV5-5
CDR3: ASSLAENYGYT

J: TRBJ1-2
V: TRBV4-1
CDR3: ASSQSVGTDFDYGYT

J: TRBJ2-5
V: TRBV7-2
CDR3: ASSLARGETQY

J: TRBJ2-1
V: TRBV7-2
CDR3: ASSLRGEQF

J: TRBJ1-2
V: TRBV7-9
CDR3: ASSTPQGATPEVGYGYT

J: TRBJ1-2
V: TRBV7-2
CDR3: ASSPGGNTAAYGYT

J: TRBJ2-3
V: TRBV7-9
CDR3: ASSPNRGGYTDTQY

J: TRBJ1-1
V: TRBV9
CDR3: ASSVGAAQNTEAF

J: TRBJ2-2
V: TRBV5-1
CDR3: ASSLLAGPSNTGELF

J: TRBJ1-4
V: TRBV28
CDR3: ASSTGQEGKLF

J: TRBJ2-1
V: TRBV24-1
CDR3: ATSDAFGGANEQF

J: TRBJ2-7
V: TRBV13
CDR3: ASRYSGEADFYEQY